Below are 3 T cell receptor beta chains sequenced from a single sample in a study of human T cells and chemical hapten exposure. MiXCR was run by TCRdb on the RACE reads, yielding one entry per CDR3 protein. Of 350,000 to 400,000 distinct CDR3 sequences listed, 4.5% to 5.5% are singletons. Regarding time point: pre-sensitization, week 0. The treatment denotes: therapeutic diphenylcyclopropenone sensitization with weekly scalp DPC. Sequences were derived from whole blood, sampled in connection with sensitization to the hapten diphenylcyclopropenone (DPC). These receptors were obtained from a woman in her 50s with alopecia areata. Some clones in this sample may be carry-over from other donors' samples.

This clonotype was seen many times. The J gene is TRBJ2-1, the V gene TRBV3-1, with 8 bases fitting TRBD2. CDR1 LGHDT and CDR2 YNNKEL come from the germline V gene (reference sequence). Trimming at V came to 4 bases and at J to 2 bases, leaving 10 bases not matched to a gene. The CDR3 has 17 amino acids. Here the CDR3 reads CASSRGTPGLAYNEQFF. CDR3 coding DNA: TGTGCCAGCAGCCGAGGCACACCGGGACTAGCCTACAATGAGCAGTTCTTC.

The chain recombines TRBV18 with TRBJ1-1; 11 nucleotides agree with TRBD1. Germline lookup yields CDR1 KGHSH and CDR2 LQKENI. V was pared by 3 bases and J by 1 base, with 1 base of the junction left unmatched. The CDR3 loop spans 15 amino acids. For the CDR3, the DNA is TGTGCCAGCTCACCTGGACAGGGGGCGAACACTGAAGCTTTCTTT. Its translation is CASSPGQGANTEAFF.

The chain uses TRBV27 and TRBJ1-5; 10 positions match TRBD1. CDR3 size: 15 residues. V dropped 2 bases and J dropped 5; count of bases not matched to a gene: 3. Germline V gene lookup returns CDR1 MNHEY and CDR2 SMNVEV (reference sequence). Here the CDR3 reads CASSLRQGAHQPQHF. The DNA for the CDR3 is TGTGCCAGCAGTTTACGACAGGGGGCCCATCAGCCCCAGCATTTT.